This T cell receptor (beta chain) came from a study of CD8+CD57+ T cells in acquired aplastic anemia. Study context: Yields of DNA that came from sorted CD4+ and CD8+ cells averaged about 3.4 ug.

CDR1 and CDR2 from the germline V gene are SEHNR and FQNEAQ (reference sequence). The germline V and J ends were trimmed by 3 bases and 12 bases, with 24 bases remaining between them. The CDR3 consists of 16 residues. Concerning this clonotype itself: Its antigen is still unknown.

For sequencing, patients were chosen who had shown expansion of CD8+CD57+ cells by flow cytometry. It was genomic DNA that served as the template for profiling TCR beta VDJ and CDR3. Via MiXCR, TCRdb re-called the reads, giving one row per CDR3 protein. The table shows about 260,000 distinct CDR3 sequences, with 65% to 90% occurring only once. Overall study findings and caveats: Roughly 27 shared CD8+ CDR3s appeared highly expressed within patients' immunodominant clones.

This receptor was obtained from a human donor with aplastic anemia. J is TRBJ2-1 and V is TRBV7-9; D perhaps matches TRBD2 (6 bases). Material for sequencing was sorted CD4+, CD8+, or CD8+CD57+ T cells (not recorded which) from PBMCs. CDR3 nucleotides: TGTGCCAGCAGCTTTGCGGGTAGCTGCGGGGCCAACGTGCAGTTCTTC. Its protein is CASSFAGSCGANVQFF.